This TCR beta chain was sequenced in a study of blood T cell repertoires in COVID-19. Across the study: Acute and convalescent COVID-19 samples came from the United States, Italy and Spain. PBMCs, B-cell-depleted T cells, or T cells provided the cDNA or gDNA that made up the material.

Using immunoSEQ multiplex PCR, the repertoire was profiled, and TCRdb retains in-frame clones only, with some absent. Among approximately 130,000 clones listed, around 85% were seen once. The CDR3 is 16 amino acids. The V and J ends lost 5 bases and 4 bases respectively, with 20 bases between them. Germline CDR1 reads SGHTA; CDR2 reads FQGNSA. The gene calls are TRBV7-2 and TRBJ1-2; D ambiguous. The receptor was derived from a human donor in a cohort sampled during active COVID-19. The sequenced sample was peripheral blood. DNA of the CDR3: TGTGCCAGCAGCCCCGACCCCCACAGCCCCCTCTATGGCTACACCTTC. It translates to CASSPDPHSPLYGYTF.